This T cell receptor (beta chain) stems from a study of regulatory T cells in long-lasting Graves disease (dated by TCRdb to the early 2020s). Context from the whole study: Newly diagnosed Graves' disease patients had taken antithyroid drugs for less than 3 months. A total of around 33 samples underwent TCR sequencing, from 13 patients with persistent Graves' disease and about 20 patients with newly diagnosed Graves' disease. Persistent Graves' disease patients were compared with newly diagnosed Graves' disease patients by peripheral blood TCR sequencing and RNA sequencing. The study was conducted in China and was registered as a clinical trial. What the research found in general, with its limitations: Sequencing and analysis were restricted to the TCR beta chain. TRBV28, TRBJ1-2 and TRBJ2-5 were preferentially used in persistent disease, while TRBV20-1 and TRBJ2-1 were favored in newly diagnosed disease. Patients with persistent disease shared more public clonotypes (fewer than 3,000) than newly diagnosed patients did (approximately 1,000). Compared with newly diagnosed patients, patients with persistent Graves' disease had lower TCR Shannon entropy and fewer highly expanded clones, which suggests clonal expansion. The authors noted that the small sample size was a limitation that may lower accuracy. Peripheral blood alone was examined, since thyroid tissue, which constituted the primary lesion, could not be accessed.

The library was prepared using multiplex PCR. Instrument used: Illumina HiSeq 4000. CDR3 regions were amplified by Arm-PCR with iRepertoire HTBI primers to construct TCR beta libraries. Gel purification was performed on PCR products prior to sequencing. The published analysis was carried out like this. Gene usage analysis of CDR3 amino acid clonotypes used the roughly 60 TRBV and 14 to 15 TRBJ segments found across samples. COPE and FqMerger were used to merge the filtered high-quality paired reads into contigs. BLAST was used to align contigs to IMGT TRBV, TRBD and TRBJ reference genes, with CDR3 defined following IMGT. Clonotypes above 0.1% frequency were classified as highly expanded clones. Repertoire diversity was measured by Shannon entropy, and V-J evenness by the Gini coefficient. Clonotypes shared by more than one individual were considered public. TCRdb reran the public reads through fastp at Q25 and MiXCR, keeping productive beta chains. One record per CDR3 amino acid sequence lists the most common genes and DNA. These V and J calls originate from TCRdb's pipeline instead of the authors' own analysis. This sample lists under 250,000 distinct CDR3 sequences; roughly a fifth were detected once. 10% to 15% of the sample goes to the ten largest clones.

In light of the paper, this sample's time point label describes: newly diagnosed GD, antithyroid drugs for less than 3 months. For both TCR sequencing and RNA sequencing, RNA was extracted from PBMCs using TRIzol. The diagnosis of Graves' disease followed American Thyroid Association guidelines. The patients came from an endocrinology department in Xi'an, China. From each patient, 7.5 to 10 milliliters of peripheral blood was collected into an EDTA anticoagulant tube. Ficoll Paque Plus density gradient separation was used to isolate PBMCs, and no further T cell sorting was done. An Agilent 2100 Bioanalyzer and agarose gel were used to check RNA quality, while a NanoDrop 2000 measured RNA concentration. The sample holds many counts of this clonotype. The antigen this receptor binds is unknown. The input lacks base qualities; no much larger clone sits a single base away. V is cut by 3 bases and J by 7 bases, and the space between the germline ends is 13 bases. CDR1 and CDR2 are drawn from the germline V gene: SGHRS, YFSETQ. The CDR3 runs 13 amino acids, cysteine and phenylalanine included. This entry keeps only the CDR3 DNA: 39 bases, framed from base 1.

The same specimen was also included in a second study, on T cells in Graves' hyperthyroidism and ophthalmopathy. The second study also describes: Stable Graves' hyperthyroidism was defined as the absence of progression to ophthalmopathy over 18 months of follow-up. The hyperthyroidism patients were between 18 and 65 years old and newly diagnosed, with a disease duration of less than 2 months. Any patient with an uncontrolled infection, another autoimmune disease, pregnancy or lactation was excluded. Clinical symptoms, serum thyroxine and TRAb, thyroid ultrasound, and orbital computed tomography formed the basis for the diagnoses. The TCR CDR3 was subjected to a first round of RT-PCR using the HTBI primer set and the Qiagen OneStep RT-PCR kit. Most expanded thyroid clonotypes (frequency above 0.001) were also detected in blood, a finding suggesting that blood repertoires may reflect thyroid immune responses. A model built on a 13 V-J signature distinguished ophthalmopathy from stable hyperthyroidism, reaching about 89% sensitivity and under 84% specificity in cross-validation and 80%/75% in testing. In validation, the model predicted progression to ophthalmopathy with 60% to 71% sensitivity and roughly 75% specificity, a median of approximately 6.5 months before onset. TCR V-J signatures able to tell the groups apart were searched for in a discovery cohort of around 95 patients, of whom 43 had Graves' ophthalmopathy and around 57 had stable Graves' hyperthyroidism. Whether ophthalmopathy could be predicted prospectively was tested in an independent validation cohort made up of about 18 hyperthyroidism patients plus 17 patients who later progressed to ophthalmopathy. For training and testing, the 100 or so patients in the discovery cohort were randomly divided in a 7:3 ratio. The study also compared thyroid tissue and blood T-cell repertoires from five or six Graves' hyperthyroidism patients. Following sampling, methimazole starting at 30 mg daily was given to hyperthyroidism patients, and high-dose intravenous methylprednisolone was given to ophthalmopathy patients. Libraries were constructed in a second round of multiplex PCR, after which size selection and purification were carried out. The libraries were sequenced on an Illumina HiSeq2000 using paired-end 100 bp reads. SOAPnuke was used to process the raw data, removing reads that contained adapters or uncalled bases, had a mean Phred below 15, or lacked an exact match to the constant primer or identifier. COPE v1.2.5 was used to merge high-quality paired reads, and clonotypes were defined as unique nucleotide sequences. Clonotypes were aligned to IMGT TRBV, TRBD and TRBJ reference segments using MiTCR v1.1. Analysis was restricted to V-J combinations with a frequency above 0.0001, which covered 98% to 99.2% of repertoires. A TCS score was defined as the ratio of F50 (clonal expansion) to E x V (chaos), with BLOSUM62-based TCRdist applied between CDR3 peptides within each V-J. Welch's t-statistics and random forest reduced roughly 540 V-J features to 10 to 15, which were used in a naive Bayes classifier (R e1071). Sample size was not statistically predetermined, and investigators were not blinded to group allocation. According to the paper, TCR Vbeta CDR3 sequencing was carried out on approximately 140 peripheral blood samples, which came from fewer than 50 ophthalmopathy, 75 to 80 hyperthyroidism and approximately 17 progressor patients.

The receptor was isolated from a woman under 40 with Graves disease. Donor details come from another sample of the same person, matched by shared clones. The rearrangement joined TRBV5-1 to TRBJ1-2; a weak D assignment points to TRBD1 (6 bases agree). The sequencing here drew on peripheral blood mononuclear cells (PBMCs), taken at new diagnosis, from a patient treated with antithyroid drugs. In nucleotides, the sequence is TGCGCCAGCAGCTCCTCAGGGGTTATTGGCTACACCTTC. This codes for CASSSSGVIGYTF.